One sample yielded the 30 T cell receptor beta chains listed below, sequenced in a study of T cells in localized non-small cell lung cancer. Measured with immunoSEQ multiplex PCR; TCRdb has only the in-frame clones, and not every one. This sample has 2,500 to 3,500 clones; 36% occur once, and the top ten carry under 20%. Sequences were derived from lung tumor tissue, sampled before any cancer treatment. Source of these receptors: a male donor at least 60 years old with stage I squamous cell lung carcinoma.

The V call is TRBV28, the J call TRBJ2-7; 10 bases are a match to TRBD2. V was clipped by 6 bases and J by 3 bases; unmatched bases: 8. This CDR3 has 15 amino acids. Germline lookup yields CDR1 MDHEN and CDR2 SYDVKM. The CDR3 is CASSTPSGGIYEQYF. The CDR3 coding sequence is TGTGCCAGCAGCACTCCTAGCGGGGGAATCTACGAGCAGTACTTC.

The DNA for the CDR3 is TGTGCCAGCAGCCCAGTGGCTAGTACCTGGTATGAGCAGTTCTTC. Translating it yields CASSPVASTWYEQFF. The V gene is TRBV9, the J gene TRBJ2-1; D is undetermined. From germline, CDR1 is SGDLS and CDR2 YYNGEE. The CDR3 is 15 amino acids. The V end lost 4 bases, the J end lost 8 bases, and 19 bases lay between the germline ends.

V gene TRBV12-5 combines with J gene TRBJ2-1, with TRBD2 as a possible D gene (6 bases). Germline V gene data show CDR1 as LGHNT and CDR2 as FRNRAP. Trimming shortened V by 4 bases and J by 9 bases, and 10 bases separated the two germline ends. The CDR3 is 12 residues long. The CDR3 sequence is CASGSRRGEQFF. In DNA, the CDR3 is TGTGCTAGTGGTTCGCGGCGGGGTGAGCAGTTCTTC. Looking up the rest from reference TRBV12-5 and TRBJ2-1 gives the full variable domain: DARVTQTPRHKVTEMGQEVTMRCQPILGHNTVFWYRQTMMQGLELLAYFRNRAPLDDSGMPKDRFSAEMPDATLATLKIQPSEPRDSAVYFCASGSRRGEQFFGPGTRLTVL.

The chain links TRBV19 to TRBJ2-7; D is perhaps TRBD2 (5 bases). The V and J ends lost 1 base and 4 bases respectively, with 11 bases between them. The CDR3 loop spans 14 amino acids. CDR1 is LNHDA, CDR2 SQIVND, per germline (reference sequence). The CDR3 sequence is CASSIVGGSYEQYF. DNA of the CDR3: TGTGCCAGTAGTATAGTCGGAGGATCTTACGAGCAGTACTTC.

The rearrangement links TRBV16 to TRBJ2-7; the D gene could be TRBD1 or TRBD2 (6 bases each). V lost 1 base, J lost 1 base, and 11 bases lay in between. Germline assignment: CDR1 KGHSY and CDR2 FQNENV. The CDR3 has 15 amino acids. The CDR3 DNA is TGTGCCAGCAGCCAATTATTAGGGGGGTCCTACGAGCAGTACTTC. It specifies CASSQLLGGSYEQYF.

V gene TRBV11-3 combines with J gene TRBJ1-2; D perhaps matches TRBD1 (6 bases). The CDR3 is 14 residues long. V lost 1 base, J lost 4 bases, and 10 bases lay in between. CDR1 and CDR2 from the germline V gene are SGHNT and YENEEA. This chain's CDR3 is CASSLGTGTYGYTF. The CDR3, as DNA: TGTGCCAGCAGCTTAGGTACAGGGACCTATGGCTACACCTTC. Together with reference TRBV11-3 and TRBJ1-2, the CDR3 gives the full variable domain: EAGVVQSPRYKIIEKKQPVAFWCNPISGHNTLYWYLQNLGQGPELLIRYENEEAVDDSQLPKDRFSAERLKGVDSTLKIQPAELGDSAVYLCASSLGTGTYGYTFGSGTRLTVV.

In this sample, this clone turned up a few times. J is TRBJ1-2 and V is TRBV28; tentative D call: TRBD1 (6 bases). The CDR3 spans 14 residues. V lost 7 bases and J 5 bases, leaving 17 bases between the germline ends. Germline V gives CDR1 MDHEN, CDR2 SYDVKM. The CDR3 DNA is TGTGCCAGCACAATTACAGGGCCGAATTATGGCTACACCTTC. It codes for CASTITGPNYGYTF.

The V gene is TRBV28, the J gene TRBJ2-7, with TRBD2 matching over 7 bases. From germline, CDR1 is MDHEN and CDR2 SYDVKM. Trimming cost V 8 bases and J 3 bases; bases outside gene matches: 10. The CDR3 spans 14 residues. CDR3 coding DNA: TGTGCCAGCGTGGAGAGCGGGACCCTCTACGAGCAGTACTTC. Protein: CASVESGTLYEQYF.

This clone was observed a few times. The chain joins TRBV6-8 to TRBJ1-5; D not certain. This CDR3 spans 14 amino acids. Trimming pared 0 bases from V and 7 bases from J, leaving 10 bases between. Germline CDR1 is MNHGY and CDR2 is SAAAGT. CDR3 in amino acids: CASSYSGEFQPQHF. CDR3 DNA sequence: TGTGCCAGCAGTTACTCGGGAGAGTTCCAGCCCCAGCATTTT.

V is TRBV9 and J is TRBJ1-4; D might be TRBD1 (5 bases). Germline CDR1 SGDLS, CDR2 YYNGEE. The V end lost 1 base, the J end lost 4 bases, and 8 bases lay between the germline ends. CDR3 size: 14 residues. This CDR3 reads CASSVTGGNEKLFF. In DNA, the CDR3 is TGTGCCAGCAGCGTAACTGGGGGTAATGAAAAACTGTTTTTT.

DNA for the CDR3: TGTGCCAGTAGTATCAGCTCGGGACAGGAGGGCCACGAGCAGTACTTC. This translates into CASSISSGQEGHEQYF. J is TRBJ2-7 and V is TRBV19; 8 bases align to TRBD1. In germline, CDR1 is LNHDA, CDR2 SQIVND (reference sequence). The CDR3 sequence is 16 residues long. With 3 bases clipped from V and 5 bases from J, the junction kept 12 bases outside the gene matches.

This clone has just a few counts. The J gene is TRBJ2-2, the V gene TRBV30, with D maybe TRBD1 (5 bases). CDR1 is GTSNPN, CDR2 SVGIG, per germline (reference sequence). V was pared by 2 bases and J by 6 bases, with 10 bases between. The CDR3 contains 13 residues. The CDR3 sequence: CAWSPDSAGELFF. DNA for the CDR3: TGTGCCTGGAGTCCCGACAGCGCCGGGGAGCTGTTTTTT. Using reference TRBV30 and TRBJ2-2 for the parts outside the CDR3, the full variable domain is SQTIHQWPATLVQPVGSPLSLECTVEGTSNPNLYWYRQAAGRGLQLLFYSVGIGQISSEVPQNLSASRPQDRQFILSSKKLLLSDSGFYLCAWSPDSAGELFFGEGSRLTVL.

The CDR3 loop is CASSHPRPGIEQYF. DNA for the CDR3: TGTGCCAGCAGCCACCCTCGCCCCGGGATCGAGCAGTACTTC. The V gene is TRBV7-6, the J gene TRBJ2-7; possible D gene TRBD2, 5 bases. There are 14 residues in the CDR3. V shed 5 bases and J shed 6 bases, with 17 bases lying between them. Germline V gives CDR1 SGHVS, CDR2 FNYEAQ.

The J gene is TRBJ2-1, the V gene TRBV5-1, with D uncertain. This CDR3 region has 17 residues. The V gene lost 0 bases and the J gene lost 0 bases, with 13 bases spanning the gap. The germline V gene encodes CDR1 SGHRS and CDR2 YFSETQ. For the CDR3, the DNA is TGCGCCAGCAGCTTGGTTGGTACCACAAGCTCCTACAATGAGCAGTTCTTC. As protein: CASSLVGTTSSYNEQFF.

This clone was seen more than once but under ten times. The V and J genes are TRBV6-8 and TRBJ2-5; D is possibly TRBD1 or TRBD2 (5 bases each). V was pared by 6 bases and J by 7 bases, with 15 bases between. The CDR3 is 13 amino acids. Germline V lookup: CDR1 MNHGY, CDR2 SAAAGT. The CDR3 loop reads CASRRAGSRTQYF. CDR3 coding DNA: TGTGCCAGCAGGCGGGCAGGGTCACGGACCCAGTACTTC.

By frequency in the sample, this clone is medium-sized. The CDR3 DNA sequence: TGTGCCAGCAGTCCCCCGTGGGCAGACTATGGCTACACCTTC. This translates into CASSPPWADYGYTF. The chain couples TRBV11-3 to TRBJ1-2; no clear D. Deletions cut 6 bases from V and 3 bases from J, with 14 bases between. CDR3 length: 14 amino acids. The germline gives CDR1 SGHNT, CDR2 YENEEA.

This clone showed up just a few times. This rearrangement joins TRBV15 to TRBJ2-3, with 10 bases lining up with TRBD2. V was pared by 4 bases and J by 2 bases, with 3 bases of the junction left unmatched. CDR1 is LNHNV, CDR2 YYDKDF, per germline (reference sequence). This CDR3 comprises 15 residues. CDR3 sequence reads: CATSKLAGFTDTQYF. The CDR3 DNA reads TGTGCCACCAGCAAACTAGCGGGGTTCACAGATACGCAGTATTTT.

In this sample, this clone turned up a few times. One end of the junction fails to match germline, which may point to a read error. The DNA includes a base that is either unread or ambiguous, and X takes the place of its residue. The chain carries TRBV19 and TRBJ1-2, with TRBD1 matching over 10 bases. The CDR3 spans 15 residues. The germline gives CDR1 LNHDA, CDR2 SQIVND (reference sequence). The CDR3, as DNA: TGTGCCAGTAGTATCCGGACAGGGGGAAACTATRGCTACACCTTC. The encoded protein is CASSIRTGGNYXYTF.

The V and J genes are TRBV11-3 and TRBJ1-1; possible D gene TRBD1, 5 bases. CDR1 and CDR2 (germline): SGHNT, YENEEA. The length of the CDR3 is 14 residues. The germline V and J ends were trimmed by 3 bases and 0 bases, with 8 bases remaining between them. Here the CDR3 DNA reads TGTGCCAGCAGCTTTTGGGGCCTGAACACTGAAGCTTTCTTT. Translating gives CASSFWGLNTEAFF.

V and J are TRBV23-1 and TRBJ1-3; D not certain. TRBV23-1 is an ORF, and what it does is uncertain. Deletions cut 0 bases from V and 0 bases from J, with 15 bases between. The CDR3 is 18 amino acids. CDR3 protein: CASSQSLFRKSSGNTIYF. DNA for the CDR3: TGCGCCAGCAGTCAATCTCTATTCCGTAAGTCCTCTGGAAACACCATATATTTT.

The rearrangement joins TRBV28 to TRBJ2-7, with D tentatively TRBD2 (6 bases). Trimming stripped 3 bases from V and 2 bases from J, with 11 bases between. Germline loops: CDR1 MDHEN, CDR2 SYDVKM. The CDR3 consists of 14 residues. CDR3 coding DNA: TGTGCCAGCAGTTTTGGAGGGCTGGCCTACGAGCAGTACTTC. It translates to CASSFGGLAYEQYF.

In its sample, this clone was seen a few times. This chain connects TRBV18 to TRBJ2-3; no clear D gene. This CDR3 contains 13 residues. CDR1 is KGHSH, CDR2 LQKENI, per germline. Trimming removed 2 bases from V and 1 base from J, with 4 bases in between. The CDR3 sequence is CASSPGRTDTQYF. CDR3 DNA sequence: TGTGCCAGCTCACCAGGGCGCACAGATACGCAGTATTTT.

The rearrangement joins TRBV28 to TRBJ2-7; D perhaps matches TRBD1 (6 bases). Trimming pared 5 bases from V and 1 base from J, leaving 21 bases between. The CDR3 has 17 amino acids. Germline lookup yields CDR1 MDHEN and CDR2 SYDVKM. CDR3 DNA sequence: TGTGCCAGCAGTCCGCCGGTAGGAAAGGACAGATCCTACGAGCAGTACTTC. This encodes CASSPPVGKDRSYEQYF.

The rearrangement uses TRBV15 and TRBJ2-5, with TRBD1 matching 12 bases. CDR3 size: 16 residues. Per germline, CDR1 LNHNV and CDR2 YYDKDF (reference sequence). The V and J ends lost 3 bases and 4 bases, in that order; junction bases with no gene match: 6. For the CDR3, the DNA is TGTGCCACCAGCAGGAGGGACAGGGGGCCACGAGAGACCCAGTACTTC. Amino acids: CATSRRDRGPRETQYF.

The rearrangement links TRBV9 to TRBJ2-5; 7 positions match TRBD2. Germline CDR1 SGDLS, CDR2 YYNGEE. Trimming took 5 bases from V and 3 from J; bases not matched to a gene: 7. The CDR3 loop spans 14 amino acids. The CDR3 loop reads CASSSTGGKETQYF. The CDR3 nucleotides are TGTGCCAGCAGTTCCACGGGGGGAAAAGAGACCCAGTACTTC.

A word on this clone: An unread or ambiguous base exists; X represents the residue it encodes. V and J are TRBV18 and TRBJ2-3, with TRBD1 as a possible D gene (5 bases). The CDR3 is made up of 15 amino acids. Germline CDR1 KGHSH, CDR2 LQKENI. Trimming cost V 3 bases and J 4 bases, with 14 bases left between them. CDR3 bases: TGTGCCAGCTCACCGCAAAYAGGGGCCCCAGATACGCAGTATTTT. This translates into CASSPQXGAPDTQYF.

The rearrangement joins TRBV23-1 to TRBJ1-4; possible D gene TRBD1, 5 bases. TRBV23-1 is an open reading frame whose function is uncertain. The length of the CDR3 is 16 residues. The V end was cut by 0 bases, the J end by 5 bases, with 13 bases between. CDR3 amino acids: CASSQSVATVNEKLFF. The CDR3, as DNA: TGCGCCAGCAGTCAATCGGTAGCGACAGTCAATGAAAAACTGTTTTTT.

This chain uses TRBV19 with TRBJ2-2; 9 positions match TRBD1. Germline lookup yields CDR1 LNHDA and CDR2 SQIVND (reference sequence). The CDR3 is 19 residues long. The V segment lost 0 bases and the J segment 0 bases; nucleotides outside the gene matches: 8. CDR3 sequence: CASSIEGGQGLSNTGELFF. DNA for the CDR3: TGTGCCAGTAGTATAGAAGGTGGACAGGGGCTTTCGAACACCGGGGAGCTGTTTTTT.

Only a few counts were recorded for this clone. The V gene is TRBV11-3, the J gene TRBJ1-3, with D tentatively TRBD1 (6 bases). Germline CDR1 SGHNT, CDR2 YENEEA. The CDR3 has 16 residues. V shed 3 bases and J shed 4 bases, with 16 bases lying between them. CDR3 sequence (DNA): TGTGCCAGCAGCTTTTCCTCCGGGACAAAGGGAAACACCATATATTTT. This codes for CASSFSSGTKGNTIYF. The full variable domain, rest sourced from reference TRBV11-3 and TRBJ1-3, is EAGVVQSPRYKIIEKKQPVAFWCNPISGHNTLYWYLQNLGQGPELLIRYENEEAVDDSQLPKDRFSAERLKGVDSTLKIQPAELGDSAVYLCASSFSSGTKGNTIYFGEGSWLTVV.

The chain employs TRBV9 and TRBJ2-1; tentatively, D is TRBD1 (6 bases). CDR1 is SGDLS, CDR2 YYNGEE, per germline. There are 14 residues in the CDR3. Trimming took 3 bases from V and 8 from J, leaving 15 bases between them. CDR3 DNA: TGTGCCAGCAGCGCACTCTCAGGGGACGATGAGCAGTTCTTC. Translation: CASSALSGDDEQFF.